This T cell receptor beta chain came from a study of low-dose radiotherapy and immunotherapy resistance in tumors. Turning to the study itself: It was 1 Gy per fraction every two weeks that Cohort 2 received, adding up to 13 Gy over 26 weeks. The regimen for patients comprised intravenous nivolumab 240 mg every two weeks plus intravenous ipilimumab 1 mg/kg every six weeks.

Documented time point: before trial treatment. The donors, trial participants, received nivolumab, ipilimumab, aspirin, low-dose cyclophosphamide and low-dose radiotherapy. Primers targeting TRAV and TRBV primed first-strand cDNA, covering alpha and beta chains. TCR amplification ran roughly 21 PCR cycles using constant-region and V-primer adapter primers. In TCRdb, the reads were re-called with MiXCR into one record per CDR3 protein. The sample has tens of thousands of distinct CDR3 sequences, under 30% seen once. This CDR3 has 16 residues. Per germline, CDR1 LGHDT and CDR2 YNNKEL (reference sequence). V lost 4 bases and J lost 4, with 19 bases in between.

The chain joins TRBV3-1 to TRBJ1-1; D call uncertain. This TCR came from a male donor with prostate cancer. The source material was PBMCs, sampled before treatment. The CDR3 coding sequence is TGTGCCAGCAGCCTCCAGGCGTGGCCGCCGGGCACTGAAGCTTTCTTT. It encodes CASSLQAWPPGTEAFF.